This T cell receptor beta chain appears in the sequencing data of a study of blood T cell repertoires in COVID-19. About the research overall: Sites across the United States, Italy and Spain contributed samples from acute and convalescent COVID-19. Sample material is recorded as cDNA or gDNA derived from T cells, B-cell-depleted T cells, or PBMCs.

Germline CDR1 SGHNT, CDR2 YYREEE (reference sequence). Trimming took 2 bases from V and 5 from J, leaving 4 bases between them. The CDR3 has 11 amino acids. Under the authors' procedure: Quantification of nucleated cells was approximated via reference gene primer amplification. Clones were sequenced by immunoSEQ multiplex PCR, and TCRdb holds only the in-frame ones, with some missing. That table furnishes V, J and clone size, whereas the DNA furnished D and trimming. The sample gives under 110,000 clones, approximately 80% of which show up once; around 15% is in the top ten. The origin of this receptor is a woman aged 60 to 75 with acute or convalescent COVID-19. Sample: peripheral blood. This sequence joins TRBV5-4 and TRBJ1-1; D is uncertain. CDR3 loop: CASSLYTEAFF. The CDR3 bases are TGTGCCAGCAGCTTATATACTGAAGCTTTCTTT.